The rows below give T cell receptor beta chains drawn from one sample of a study of blood T cell repertoires in COVID-19. Clones were sequenced by immunoSEQ multiplex PCR, and TCRdb holds only the in-frame ones, with some missing. The table has roughly 350,000 clones, about 89% seen once; the top ten hold around 6%. The source material was peripheral blood. All receptors derive from a woman between 45 and 65 years old with COVID-19, enrolled during active disease. CDR3s include the opening cysteine and the closing phenylalanine or tryptophan. D genes are given only for firm matches. The size field is filled for only some rows; it gives once, few, many or a size class.

j_call: TRBJ1-3; v_call: TRBV18; clone_size: -; d_call: TRBD1; cdr3_aa: CASSLSGGNSGNTIYF; cdr3_nt: TGTGCCAGCTCACTTTCAGGGGGCAACTCTGGAAACACCATATATTTT
j_call: TRBJ1-5; v_call: TRBV7-2; clone_size: once; d_call: TRBD1; cdr3_aa: CASSLSTGYQPQHF; cdr3_nt: TGTGCCAGCAGCTTGTCGACAGGGTACCAGCCCCAGCATTTT
j_call: TRBJ2-1; v_call: TRBV12-5; clone_size: -; d_call: TRBD2; cdr3_aa: CASGFLAGGLQEQFF; cdr3_nt: TGTGCTAGTGGTTTCCTAGCGGGAGGGTTGCAGGAGCAGTTCTTC
j_call: TRBJ1-3; v_call: TRBV5-1; clone_size: -; d_call: -; cdr3_aa: CASSPATSSGNTIYF; cdr3_nt: TGCGCCAGCAGCCCGGCGACAAGCTCTGGAAACACCATATATTTT
j_call: TRBJ2-1; v_call: TRBV6-5; clone_size: -; d_call: -; cdr3_aa: CASSTRNEQFF; cdr3_nt: TGTGCCAGCAGTACCCGGAATGAGCAGTTCTTC
j_call: TRBJ1-3; v_call: TRBV4-1; clone_size: -; d_call: -; cdr3_aa: CASSRLGGGNTIYF; cdr3_nt: TGCGCCAGCAGCCGATTGGGGGGGGGAAACACCATATATTTT
j_call: TRBJ1-4; v_call: TRBV28; clone_size: -; d_call: TRBD1; cdr3_aa: CASSRGGSNEKLFF; cdr3_nt: TGTGCCAGCAGTCGAGGGGGCTCTAATGAAAAACTGTTTTTT
j_call: TRBJ2-7; v_call: TRBV4-3; clone_size: -; d_call: -; cdr3_aa: CASSQERGYEQYF; cdr3_nt: TGCGCCAGCAGCCAAGAAAGAGGGTACGAGCAGTACTTC
j_call: TRBJ1-5; v_call: TRBV27; clone_size: -; d_call: TRBD1; cdr3_aa: CASGRQGYNQPQHF; cdr3_nt: TGTGCCAGCGGAAGACAGGGATATAATCAGCCCCAGCATTTT
j_call: TRBJ1-1; v_call: TRBV23-1; clone_size: -; d_call: -; cdr3_aa: CASKNGAMNTEAFF; cdr3_nt: TGCGCCAGCAAAAATGGGGCGATGAACACTGAAGCTTTCTTT